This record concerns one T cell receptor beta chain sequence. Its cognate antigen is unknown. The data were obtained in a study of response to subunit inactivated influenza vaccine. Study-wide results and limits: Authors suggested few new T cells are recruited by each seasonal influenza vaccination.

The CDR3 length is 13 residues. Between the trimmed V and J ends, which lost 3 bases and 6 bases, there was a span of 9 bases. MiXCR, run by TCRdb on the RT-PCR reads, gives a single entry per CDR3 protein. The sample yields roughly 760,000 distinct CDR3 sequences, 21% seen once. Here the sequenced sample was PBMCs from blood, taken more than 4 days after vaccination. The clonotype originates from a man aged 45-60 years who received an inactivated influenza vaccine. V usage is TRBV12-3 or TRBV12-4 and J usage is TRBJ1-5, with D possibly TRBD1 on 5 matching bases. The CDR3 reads CASSFQGGQPQHF. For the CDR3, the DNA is TGTGCCAGCAGTTTCCAGGGTGGTCAGCCCCAGCATTTT.